These T cell receptor beta chains were read from a single sample in a study of shared clonotypes between healthy human individuals. Using immunoSEQ multiplex PCR, the repertoire was profiled, and TCRdb retains in-frame clones only, with some absent. The sample carries about 2 million clones, roughly 96% recorded once. The sequenced sample was naive CD4+ T cells sorted from blood. Source of these receptors: a young man in good health. Both conserved end residues are trimmed from each CDR3. The order of the fields is V gene, CDR3 protein.

TRBV9 ASSGGTGQGLYGYT
TRBV28 ASSEVSGSYEQY
TRBV5-4 ASSSGLAGVSDTQY
TRBV9 ASSVTGSTDTQY
TRBV5-6 ASSRVGATGSYEQY
TRBV30 AWRSQLTGVQY
TRBV21-1 ASSNHTSGSSPGLQDGELF
TRBV5-4 ASSLGGAGTDTQY
TRBV6-6 ASSYPGHTYEQY
TRBV7-9 ASSLAGSGSGNTIY
TRBV30 AWSHGGEKLF
TRBV10-3 AIAPSALGGNQPQH
TRBV7-8 ASGQGDIQY
TRBV29-1 SVVPGQTGNTIY
TRBV5-1 ASSGTGRRETQY
TRBV5-6 ASSPGHPKSSGNTIY
TRBV5-4 ASSLAGGPETQY
TRBV6-1 ASSIVKGNSPLH
TRBV30 AWSSGANQPQH
TRBV28 ASSQGRYNQPQH
TRBV11-2 ASSGEGLRIETQY
TRBV11-2 ASSSAGISYGYT
TRBV29-1 SHTSPGTVGGYT
TRBV27 ASRLKQGAAYGYT
TRBV7-2 ASSLQGTYNEQF
TRBV30 AWSVQAGYGYT
TRBV7-2 ASSPPGEIGAF
TRBV5-1 ASRLDSTDTQY
TRBV7-9 ASSLEGGSYNEQF
TRBV4-2 ASSQDTETQY
TRBV7-2 ASSLGGWFTDTQY
TRBV7-3 ASSLESSGGYEQY
TRBV5-4 ASSLGGQGNSPLH
TRBV6-5 ASSYSGGMETQY
TRBV10-3 AISTGQAETQY
TRBV28 ASGGLGPDTQY
TRBV7-2 ASSPPLAGNQETQY
TRBV29-1 SGRVNSYNEQF
TRBV27 ASSLSLPGHPNTGELF
TRBV9 ASSVKGAEGSEQY
TRBV11-3 ASSPRGAKNTEAF
TRBV6-6 ASNIAEITGELF
TRBV21-1 ASIPAGRSYNEQF
TRBV28 ASSKAGSTDTQY
TRBV10-3 AISEMGNTEAF
TRBV28 ASSSTPGVAAF
TRBV29-1 SVQQGTNEKLF
TRBV5-6 ASSPELLSNEQF
TRBV9 ASSETVYNSPLH
TRBV5-1 ASSLGQGWGYT
TRBV5-1 ASSLAGAGGTDTQY
TRBV10-3 AIRRQGSSSGANVLT
TRBV4-1 ASSHETGQGYT
TRBV5-1 ASSSSGSSYEQY